This T cell receptor beta chain was captured by sequencing in a study of cytomegalovirus exposure and HLA in healthy donors. The CDR3 has 18 amino acids. Germline CDR1 is SGHRS and CDR2 is YFSETQ. Trimming cost V 0 bases and J 0 bases; bases outside gene matches: 6. Findings and limits, study-wide: When a later analysis was performed, an Asian-associated ancestry cluster reportedly had fewer N-insertions than the approximately 600-donor mean. Cytomegalovirus association was assigned to approximately 180 TCR beta chains. A later analysis associated under 20,000 TCR beta sequences with HLA alleles at a 0.05 false discovery rate. Later analysis suggested most CMV-associated TCR beta chains were HLA-restricted.

This clone has only a few counts. Its antigen is unidentified. The study ran its PCR with 60 Vbeta and 13 Jbeta primers. Assay used: immunoSEQ multiplex PCR; TCRdb lists only in-frame clones, some missing. The sample yields approximately 77,000 clones, approximately 75% seen once. Material for sequencing was PBMCs. This clonotype was obtained from a woman aged 40 to 50 in good health and CMV-seronegative. J is TRBJ2-6 and V is TRBV5-1; 7 bases line up with TRBD1. CDR3 sequence reads: CASSLGGTEISGANVLTF. Here the CDR3 DNA reads TGCGCCAGCAGCTTGGGAGGGACAGAAATCTCTGGGGCCAACGTCCTGACTTTC.